The subject of this entry is one TCR beta chain. Its antigen is not identified. Molecules of cDNA were individually given unique molecular identifiers that were attached to them. TCRdb processed the 5' RACE reads anew with MiXCR; each CDR3 protein has one entry. The sample holds 70,000 or so distinct CDR3 sequences, about an eighth seen once. This sample was taken from a study of early T cells in non-severe SARS-CoV-2 infection. As for the study in general: Sequencing of unsorted whole blood was done on bulk RNA, leaving chains unpaired.

Study observations and caveats: VDJdb-based annotation leaned toward anti-spike CD8 responses and missed private and CD4 specificities.

Sequencing input: whole blood. This receptor was taken from an adult who was a healthcare worker with PCR-confirmed SARS-CoV-2 infection or an uninfected control (not recorded which).

CDR3 residues: CASSRSFGQGPYYEQYF. The CDR3 nucleotides are TGTGCCAGCAGCCGATCATTCGGACAGGGACCCTACTACGAGCAGTACTTC. The J gene is TRBJ2-7, the V gene TRBV3-1; 8 nucleotides line up with TRBD1. The CDR3 totals 17 residues. Germline CDR1 and CDR2: LGHDT and YNNKEL (reference sequence). V was clipped by 4 bases and J by 3 bases; unmatched bases: 14.